Following are 2 T cell receptor beta chains from one sample sequenced in a study of blood T cell repertoires in COVID-19. The data were produced by immunoSEQ multiplex PCR, yet TCRdb's version contains in-frame clones alone and is incomplete. The table shows fewer than 300,000 clones, with approximately 82% occurring only once. Sequencing used peripheral blood. Receptors originate from a young woman with acute or convalescent COVID-19.

This clone was observed a few times. This chain uses TRBV7-3 with TRBJ2-2, with unresolved D. The length of the CDR3 is 14 residues. CDR1 SGHTA and CDR2 FQGTGA come from the germline V gene. V shed 7 bases and J shed 3 bases, with 12 bases lying between them. CDR3 DNA sequence: TGTGCCAGCACCCTAGGAGACCACACCGGGGAGCTGTTTTTT. Protein sequence: CASTLGDHTGELFF.

The chain uses TRBV7-2 and TRBJ2-6, with 7 bases matching TRBD2. V lost 5 bases to trimming and J lost 0 bases; unmatched junction nucleotides: 10. The CDR3 runs 18 residues. Per the germline V gene, CDR1 is SGHTA and CDR2 is FQGNSA. CDR3 loop: CASSPGLVKFSGANVLTF. In DNA, the CDR3 is TGTGCCAGCAGCCCCGGACTAGTGAAGTTCTCTGGGGCCAACGTCCTGACTTTC.